These 4 T cell receptor beta chains came from one sample sequenced in a study of breast tumors, draining lymph nodes, adjacent tissues. MiXCR, run by TCRdb on the multiplex PCR reads, gives a single entry per CDR3 protein. The repertoire has roughly 260,000 distinct CDR3 sequences, over 30% of them found once; the top ten carry 1.1%. Samples came from axillary lymph nodes draining the breast cancer. The sample consisted of axillary lymph node tissue. The receptor set was obtained from a female donor with breast cancer. Some clones in this sample may be carry-over from other donors' samples.

Ten or more counts support this clonotype. The genes are TRBV12-3 or TRBV12-4 and TRBJ2-7; TRBD1 matches at 7 bases. The CDR3 has 14 residues. V lost 1 base and J lost 3; bases outside the gene matches: 3. CDR3 residues: CASSLGTGNYEQYF. The CDR3 nucleotides read TGTGCCAGCAGTTTAGGGACAGGCAACTACGAGCAGTACTTC.

This clonotype was seen repeatedly, ten times or more. This rearrangement joins TRBV6-5 to TRBJ2-7; no firm D call. The CDR3 is made up of 14 amino acids. V was trimmed by 7 bases and J by 0 bases, leaving 13 bases between them. The V gene's germline CDR1 is MNHEY and CDR2 SVGAGI. The CDR3 sequence: CASMRRDGSYEQYF. The DNA of the CDR3 is TGTGCCAGCATGCGGCGTGACGGCTCCTACGAGCAGTACTTC.

Concerning this clonotype itself: A junction end diverges from the germline sequence, so it may reflect a read error. The rearrangement links TRBV7-8 to TRBJ1-2; D unresolved. The germline gives CDR1 SGHVS, CDR2 FQNEAQ. The CDR3 runs to 15 residues. The CDR3 sequence is CASSYGEGPGYGYPF. The CDR3 nucleotides are TGTGCCAGCAGTTACGGGGAGGGTCCCGGCTATGGCTACCCCTTC.

For this clonotype: Sequence at one end of the junction differs from germline and may be a read error. This chain connects TRBV11-2 to TRBJ1-2; no clear D gene. This CDR3 contains 14 residues. Germline loops: CDR1 SGHAT, CDR2 FQNNGV. CDR3 bases: TGTGCCAGCGGCTTATTTGCTGGTAGTGACGGCTACACCTTC. This codes for CASGLFAGSDGYTF. The full variable domain, completed using reference TRBV11-2 and TRBJ1-2, is EAGVAQSPRYKIIEKRQSVAFWCNPISGHATLYWYQQILGQGPKLLIQFQNNGVVDDSQLPKDRFSAERLKGVDSTLKIQPAKLEDSAVYLCASGLFAGSDGYTFGSGTRLTVV.